This T cell receptor (beta chain) was retrieved from a study of T cells after posttransplantation cyclophosphamide listed by TCRdb under 2016. Background on the whole study: Using TRB sequencing, the study followed how the T cell repertoire reconstituted after myeloablative bone marrow transplantation in which posttransplantation cyclophosphamide served as GVHD prophylaxis. Blood from all 35 or so PTCy patients who had 1-year posttransplant specimens underwent TRB sequencing. In 3 patients, up to about 3 additional blood samples taken between 2 and 5.2 years after transplant also underwent TRB sequencing, as did pretransplant blood from 4 patients. Antigen receptor sequencing covered samples from a few dozen PTCy-treated patients and 15 to 20 of their related bone marrow donors. TRA and TRB clonality were tightly correlated in ten or so samples, so subsequent TCR analyses focused on TRB only. Public TRB sequences were checked against a database of over 3,500 sequences associated with responses to pathogens, tumor antigens, self-antigens and alloantigens. What the research found in general, with its limitations: The TRB repertoires of T cells infiltrating skin or GI tract showed only limited overlap with the TRB repertoires of T cells in blood. Across over 40 patients, TRB clonality was highly associated with recipient CMV seropositivity and CMV reactivation, and diversity in PTCy patients was similar to diversity in CNI/methotrexate controls. At 1-2 months, donor-recipient similarity was low but rose over the first year, and the later blood repertoires were often dominated by donor CD8+ memory clones.

Compared with germline, V lacks 5 bases and J lacks 6 bases; bases without a gene match: 10. For CDR1 and CDR2, the germline V gene (reference sequence) lists GTSNPN and SVGIG. Including the terminal cysteine and phenylalanine, the CDR3 comprises 14 residues. Only the CDR3 DNA stays, 42 bases, in frame from base 1. On the day of marrow donation, related bone marrow donors gave peripheral blood samples. Viable CD3+CD4+ or CD3+CD8+ cells that were CCR7+CD45RA+CD45RO-CD95-CD27+CD28+ were defined as naive T cells. Mononuclear cells from peripheral blood and bone marrow were separated by Ficoll-Hypaque density centrifugation and then cryopreserved. FACS on a FACSAria II was used to sort CD4+ and CD8+ T cells, including the naive and memory subsets. Worth noting for this clone: Its antigen is unknown. One base away there is no much larger clone; base qualities are not given.

Genomic DNA was the input for TRB sequencing, which was run either with the immunoSEQ assay at survey resolution or with the hsTCRB kit. Per the source publication's procedure: The immunoSEQ software handled initial read processing, and the LymphoSeq R package was used for repertoire analyses. Clonality was computed as 1 minus normalized Shannon entropy; Gini coefficient was also calculated for each TRB dataset. Phenotypes of unsorted samples were inferred by mapping TRB sequences from sorted subsets of the recipient or donor onto unsorted samples of the same recipient. Held by TCRdb, this immuneACCESS table contains in-frame sequences only and omits some clones. Under half of the omission traces to an unresolved V gene where checked; the cause of the rest is unknown. Clonal size and the V and J genes are those of that table, whereas D and trimming came from the DNA. Within this sample are tens of thousands of clones, with roughly 98% of them counted one time only. The biggest ten clones account for under 0.15% of the sample.

This TCR was recovered from a man in his forties in good health, CMV-negative, and a related stem cell transplant donor. Recombination linked TRBV30 to TRBJ2-1; TRBD2 aligns with 7 central bases. Material: naive CD8+ T cells sorted from PBMCs. The CDR3 corresponds to CAWGTGLKSNEQFF. Here is the DNA: TGTGCCTGGGGGACGGGACTAAAGAGCAATGAGCAGTTCTTC.